The clone carrying this T cell receptor beta chain was picked up one time. Its target is unknown. These data come from a study of cytomegalovirus exposure and HLA in healthy donors. Study results and limitations: There were 150 to 200 TCR beta chains listed as cytomegalovirus-associated. Most TCR sequences showed up rarely, but some public TCRs showed up in many donors. In vitro experiments confirmed that three CMV-associated chains were specific for CMV antigens. Accounts indicate the classifier identified cytomegalovirus status with strong specificity and sensitivity.

V was cut by 6 bases and J by 1 base, with 17 bases left in between. CDR3 length: 16 amino acids. Germline V CDR1 and CDR2: SGHRS, YFSETQ. Assay used: immunoSEQ multiplex PCR; TCRdb lists only in-frame clones, some missing. This table has under 150,000 clones, 80% to 90% appearing once. The clonotype was recovered from a young woman in good health and CMV-seropositive. The chain uses TRBV5-1 and TRBJ2-1; D perhaps matches TRBD1 (6 bases). Sequenced input: PBMCs. The chain's CDR3 is CASKRGVTGSYNEQFF. As DNA, the CDR3 is TGCGCCAGCAAAAGGGGCGTAACAGGGTCCTACAATGAGCAGTTCTTC.